This TCR beta chain came from a study of blood T cells in healthy people across ages. Notes on the study in general: Roughly linear declines in TCR beta diversity per million T cells occurred with age.

Trimming took off 0 bases at V and 4 bases at J, with 18 bases between the two ends. Germline V CDR1 and CDR2: LGHNA, YNFKEQ. The CDR3 covers 17 residues. With respect to this clonotype: Its cognate antigen is unknown.

Then a second PCR, running roughly 7 to 11 cycles, was carried out with a sample-barcoded 5' primer and a J-beta primer mix. From the 5' RACE reads, TCRdb called clonotypes with MiXCR, one entry per CDR3 protein. The data contain 1.5 million to 2 million distinct CDR3 sequences, around 48% of them seen just once; the ten biggest clones take up approximately 2.1%. V is TRBV4-2 and J is TRBJ1-2; D might be TRBD1 (5 bases). The receptor's source is a woman aged 40 to 50 in good health. Sequencing was carried out using blood. The CDR3 loop is CASSQDRGRDAFYGYTF. DNA of the CDR3: TGTGCCAGCAGCCAAGATCGGGGAAGGGACGCGTTCTATGGCTACACCTTC.